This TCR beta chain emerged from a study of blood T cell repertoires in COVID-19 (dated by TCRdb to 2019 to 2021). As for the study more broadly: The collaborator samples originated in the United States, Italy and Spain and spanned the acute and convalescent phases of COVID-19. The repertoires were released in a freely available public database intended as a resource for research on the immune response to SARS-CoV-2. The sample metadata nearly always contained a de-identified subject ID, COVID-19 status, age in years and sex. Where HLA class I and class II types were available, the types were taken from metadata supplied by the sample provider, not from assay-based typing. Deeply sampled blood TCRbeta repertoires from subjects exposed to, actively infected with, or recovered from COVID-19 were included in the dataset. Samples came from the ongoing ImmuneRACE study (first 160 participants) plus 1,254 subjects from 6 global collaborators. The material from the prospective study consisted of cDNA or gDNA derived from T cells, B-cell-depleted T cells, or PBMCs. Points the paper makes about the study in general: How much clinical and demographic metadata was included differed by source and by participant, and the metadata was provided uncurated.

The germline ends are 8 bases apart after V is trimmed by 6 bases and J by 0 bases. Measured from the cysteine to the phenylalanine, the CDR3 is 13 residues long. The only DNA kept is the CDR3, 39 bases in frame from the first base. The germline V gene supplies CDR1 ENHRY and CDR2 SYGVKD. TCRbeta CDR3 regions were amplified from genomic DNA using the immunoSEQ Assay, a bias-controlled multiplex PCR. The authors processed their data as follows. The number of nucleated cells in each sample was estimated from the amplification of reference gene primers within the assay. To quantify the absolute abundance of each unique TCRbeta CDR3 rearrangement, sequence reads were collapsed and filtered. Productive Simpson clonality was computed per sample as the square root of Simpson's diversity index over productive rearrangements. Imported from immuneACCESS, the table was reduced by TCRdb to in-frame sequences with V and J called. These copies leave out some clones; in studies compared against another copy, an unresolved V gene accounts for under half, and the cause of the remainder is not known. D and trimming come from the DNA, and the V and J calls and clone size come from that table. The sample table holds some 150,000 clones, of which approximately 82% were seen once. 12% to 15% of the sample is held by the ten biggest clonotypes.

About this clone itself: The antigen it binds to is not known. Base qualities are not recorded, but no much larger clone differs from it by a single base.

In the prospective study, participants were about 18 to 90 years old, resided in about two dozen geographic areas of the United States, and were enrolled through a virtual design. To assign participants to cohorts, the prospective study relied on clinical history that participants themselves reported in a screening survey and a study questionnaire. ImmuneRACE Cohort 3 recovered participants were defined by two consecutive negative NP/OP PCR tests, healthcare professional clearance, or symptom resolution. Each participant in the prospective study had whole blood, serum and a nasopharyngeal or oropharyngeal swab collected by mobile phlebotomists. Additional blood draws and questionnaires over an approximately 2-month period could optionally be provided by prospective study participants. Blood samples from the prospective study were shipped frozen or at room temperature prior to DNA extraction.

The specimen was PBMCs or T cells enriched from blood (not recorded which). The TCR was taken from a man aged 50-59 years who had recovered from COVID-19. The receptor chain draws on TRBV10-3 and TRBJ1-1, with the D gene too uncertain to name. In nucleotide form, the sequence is TGTGCCATCAGCCAGGTTATGAACACTGAAGCTTTCTTT. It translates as CAISQVMNTEAFF.